A single sample gave rise to the 12 T cell receptor beta chains below, sequenced in a study of TIL therapy for anti-PD-1-resistant metastatic lung cancer. The immunoSEQ assay was v3. The repertoire was sequenced with immunoSEQ multiplex PCR; TCRdb's copy has only in-frame clones and lacks some. The sample consists of about 21,000 clones, just over 70% of them appearing once. Time point: pre-treatment sample, taken before nivolumab and TIL therapy. Sequences were derived from blood, sampled at baseline. The receptor source for this set is a person aged 25 to 85 with non-small cell lung cancer.

This rearrangement joins TRBV5-1 to TRBJ2-7; D ambiguous. Germline V gene lookup returns CDR1 SGHRS and CDR2 YFSETQ. The V end was cut by 0 bases, the J end by 0 bases, with 10 bases between. The CDR3 totals 15 residues. CDR3 sequence reads: CASSLASALSYEQYV. The CDR3 coding sequence is TGCGCCAGCAGCTTGGCGTCTGCACTCTCCTACGAGCAGTACGTC.

This clone was seen a handful of times. This chain uses TRBV24-1 with TRBJ1-1; tentative D call: TRBD1 (6 bases). This CDR3 has 14 amino acids. Trimming pared 4 bases from V and 3 bases from J, leaving 11 bases between. Per the germline V gene, CDR1 is KGHDR and CDR2 is SFDVKD. CDR3 nucleotide sequence: TGTGCCACCAGTGACGACACAGGGCACACTGAAGCTTTCTTT. Amino acid sequence: CATSDDTGHTEAFF.

The rearrangement joins TRBV28 to TRBJ1-2; TRBD1 matches at 8 bases. The CDR3 runs 12 residues. Germline V lookup: CDR1 MDHEN, CDR2 SYDVKM. J was trimmed by 7 bases and V by 5 bases; bases with no gene match: 3. This chain's CDR3 is CASSRQGFGYTF. CDR3 in DNA: TGTGCCAGCAGTCGACAGGGGTTTGGCTACACCTTC.

The chain couples TRBV4-3 to TRBJ2-6; 8 bases fit TRBD1. V was pared by 0 bases and J by 0 bases, with 7 bases of the junction left unmatched. Germline CDR1 LGHNA, CDR2 YSLEER. The CDR3 consists of 19 residues. CDR3 in amino acids: CASSQEVGTGSSGANVLTF. CDR3 nucleotides: TGCGCCAGCAGCCAAGAAGTGGGGACAGGTAGCTCTGGGGCCAACGTCCTGACTTTC.

The chain carries TRBV28 and TRBJ1-1; TRBD1 matches 10 bases. Per the germline V gene, CDR1 is MDHEN and CDR2 is SYDVKM. V lost 6 bases, J lost 5 bases, and 6 bases stayed unmatched. The CDR3 loop spans 14 amino acids. The CDR3 reads CASSSDRGWTEAFF. Here the CDR3 DNA reads TGTGCCAGCAGCTCGGACAGGGGGTGGACTGAAGCTTTCTTT.

The rearrangement joins TRBV5-1 to TRBJ2-1; tentatively, D is TRBD1 or TRBD2 (6 bases each). The CDR3 loop spans 13 amino acids. Germline V CDR1 and CDR2: SGHRS, YFSETQ. V lost 3 bases and J lost 13, with 17 bases in between. The chain's CDR3 is CASSSREGGRQFF. The DNA of the CDR3 is TGCGCCAGCAGCTCTAGGGAAGGGGGGCGACAGTTCTTC.

V usage is TRBV28 and J usage is TRBJ2-7; a weak D match, TRBD1 (6 bases). This CDR3 has 14 residues. CDR1 MDHEN and CDR2 SYDVKM come from the germline V gene. V lost 7 bases, J lost 0 bases, and 13 bases lay in between. This chain's CDR3 is CASISGQSSYEQYF. CDR3 nucleotides: TGTGCCAGCATTTCCGGACAGAGCTCCTACGAGCAGTACTTC.

The V call is TRBV12-3 or TRBV12-4, the J call TRBJ1-1, with D perhaps TRBD1 (6 bases). V was trimmed by 3 bases and J by 4 bases, leaving 9 bases between them. This CDR3 contains 13 residues. The CDR3 loop reads CASSLEGGTEAFF. CDR3 coding DNA: TGTGCCAGCAGTTTGGAGGGGGGCACTGAAGCTTTCTTT.

The chain employs TRBV2 and TRBJ2-5; TRBD2 might be the D (6 bases). Germline assignment: CDR1 SNHLY and CDR2 FYNNEI. This CDR3 spans 13 amino acids. Trimming pared 7 bases from V and 4 bases from J, leaving 13 bases between. The CDR3 is CASKRGAGETQYF. CDR3 sequence (DNA): TGTGCCAGCAAACGGGGAGCGGGAGAGACCCAGTACTTC.

The chain joins TRBV7-2 to TRBJ2-3, with 15 bases matching TRBD2. Germline V CDR1 and CDR2: SGHTA, FQGNSA. After removal of 5 bases from V and 4 bases from J, the junction contained 4 bases not matched to a gene. This CDR3 spans 16 amino acids. The chain's CDR3 is CASSHRTSGRADTQYF. CDR3 sequence (DNA): TGTGCCAGCAGCCACCGGACTAGCGGGAGGGCAGATACGCAGTATTTT.

The chain has TRBV2 and TRBJ2-5, with 8 bases that match TRBD1. This CDR3 contains 13 residues. The trim removed 3 bases at V and 11 bases at J, leaving 8 bases unmatched. Germline lookup yields CDR1 SNHLY and CDR2 FYNNEI. This CDR3 reads CASSEGQVGAQYF. The DNA of the CDR3 is TGTGCCAGCAGTGAGGGACAGGTGGGAGCACAGTACTTC.

The chain recombines TRBV4-3 with TRBJ1-5; D might be TRBD1 (5 bases). Germline loops: CDR1 LGHNA, CDR2 YSLEER. The CDR3 is 16 amino acids. Trimming stripped 1 base from V and 3 bases from J, with 13 bases between. CDR3 DNA: TGCGCCAGCAGCCAAGCGATACAGGCCAACAATCAGCCCCAGCATTTT. It is translated as CASSQAIQANNQPQHF.